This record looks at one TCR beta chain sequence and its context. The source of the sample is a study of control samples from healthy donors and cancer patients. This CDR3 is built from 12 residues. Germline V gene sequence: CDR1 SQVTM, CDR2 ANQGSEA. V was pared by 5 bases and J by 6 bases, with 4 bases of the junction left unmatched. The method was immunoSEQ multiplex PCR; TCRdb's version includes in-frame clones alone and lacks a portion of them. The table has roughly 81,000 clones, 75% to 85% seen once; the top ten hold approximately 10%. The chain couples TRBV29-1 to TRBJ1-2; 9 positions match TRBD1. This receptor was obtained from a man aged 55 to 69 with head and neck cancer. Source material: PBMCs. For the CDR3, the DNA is TGCAGCGTTTCGGGACAGGGTCATGGCTACACCTTC. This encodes CSVSGQGHGYTF.